Below, one T cell receptor beta chain is given with its context. The count of this clone is one. The specificity of this receptor is unknown. No base qualities exist here, and no much larger clone lies one base off it. This record comes from a study of cytomegalovirus exposure and HLA in healthy donors (dated by TCRdb to the late 2010s). For the wider study: In an earlier analysis of some 610 of the donors, roughly 300 Gb of sequence data and approximately 120 million unique TCR beta sequences from about 179 million T cells were reported. An early release that covered 640 HLA-typed donors contained 300 to 350 gigabases of sequencing data and some 87 million unique TCR sequences. Of the roughly 400 genotyped donors, about 84% fell in the genetic ancestry cluster associated with self-reported Caucasian donors. The study aimed to test whether cataloging public T cell receptors could reveal signatures of past pathogen exposure. Using immunosequencing, the study profiled T cell repertoires from 550 to 750 subjects and related those repertoires to cytomegalovirus serostatus. In addition to the first cohort of roughly 700 subjects, a separate validation cohort of some 120 different subjects was used. To predict cytomegalovirus infection status, the study combined high-throughput TCR immunosequencing, statistical association of individual TCRs with disease status, and machine learning. To study patterns of TCR occurrence, a later analysis re-analyzed previously published TCR beta repertoires from around 670 donors and added high-resolution HLA genotyping. Rather than drawing on any new phenotypic data, the later analysis identified candidate immune exposures from TCR beta sequences and the way those sequences occurred across donors. An earlier analysis of 587 of the donors used high-throughput TCR beta sequencing to judge whether each TCR beta V gene segment behaved as functional or pseudogenic. Donor age, sex, ethnicity and CMV serostatus were compiled together with the repertoire data. In a later genetic analysis, genome-wide SNP genotypes for about three fifths of the roughly 670 donors were used, and that subset was treated as a discovery cohort. Every discovery cohort repertoire had been produced on one sequencing platform. Class I and class II HLA loci were covered by the typing at four-digit resolution. The number of typed donors differed by locus: about 629-640 for A, B, C, DRB1 and DQB1; roughly 510 for DQA1; around 580 for DPA1; and around 490 for DPB1. Because of strong linkage in the cohort, four or five DR-DQ haplotypes were treated as single units for association and clustering. Among almost 400 genotyped donors of the cohort, an average of around 240,000 unique TCR beta nucleotide sequences were sequenced per donor, roughly 20% of them non-productive.

The junction carries 10 bases between V and J, which are trimmed by 2 bases and 0 bases respectively. From the germline V gene (reference sequence), CDR1 is SEHNR and CDR2 is FQNEAQ. From the cysteine up to the phenylalanine, the CDR3 has a length of 15 residues. This entry keeps only the CDR3 DNA: 45 bases, framed from base 1. The research as a whole found: Some IMGT-functional V segments, including TRBV6-2 and TRBV6-3, could not be distinguished by the 87-base-pair reads and were therefore excluded. The study gave a list of more than 150 TCR beta chains associated with cytomegalovirus. The only immune exposure information available for the cohort was CMV serostatus. In a later analysis, HLA-associated TCR beta chains were found to be more clonally expanded and to have lower generation probabilities than equally common non-associated chains. Because HLA typing was unavailable for some donors at each locus, only the typed subset was used in association tests. Most TCR sequences were seen in very few donors, while some public TCRs were found in many individuals. Sequencing depth was assumed to be roughly uniform across donors in the presence/absence analyses, though that assumption may not hold. The authors suggested that the approach could potentially be generalized to other disease states and immunological phenotypes. According to a later analysis, parvovirus B19, influenza, CMV and Epstein-Barr virus appeared linked to several top co-occurrence clusters. The classifier was reported to diagnose cytomegalovirus status with high specificity and sensitivity in both the original cohort and the validation cohort. Correlated functional status among segregating V segments might reflect linkage disequilibrium, but an unknown experimental factor could not be ruled out. A further reported finding was that TCR beta sequences accurately predicted the HLA-A and HLA-B alleles for most subjects in the first cohort. Because counts were too low, more than 15 rarely observed V segments, including chromosome 9 orphons, were left out of the earlier analysis of over 550 of the donors. A later genetic analysis associated a missense DCLRE1C variant with V-gene and J-gene trimming of TCR beta chains, and an independent cohort replicated the association. A later analysis found that TCR association rates varied across HLA loci, with DRB1 alleles showing the most associated TCRs and HLA-C alleles the fewest. In an earlier analysis of around 600 of the donors, most TCR beta V segments were observed in productive rearrangements about 87% or about 30% of the time, broadly matching IMGT annotations. In a later analysis, most CMV-associated TCR beta chains were found to appear HLA-restricted, with HLA associations seemingly driven largely by CMV exposure. In vitro tests confirmed that a few of the cytomegalovirus-associated TCR beta chains recognize cytomegalovirus antigens. Assigning TCR associations to individual alleles was difficult when HLA alleles, especially DR and DQ, strongly co-occurred. A cluster of highly shared sequence variants was judged likely to be a technical artifact of the sequencing pipeline. This cohort had only TCR beta chains sequenced, and the lack of alpha or paired-chain data limited which features could be detected. A later analysis associated 15,000 to 20,000 TCR beta sequences with specific HLA alleles at a false discovery rate of 0.05. According to a later genetic analysis, donors in an Asian-associated ancestry cluster had fewer N-insertions in productive TCRs than the approximately 690-donor mean.

Library generation was performed with the immunoSEQ multiplex PCR assay. The multiplex PCR relied on a mix of 60 forward primers for TCR Vbeta segments and 13 reverse primers for TCR Jbeta segments. The CDR3 region of rearranged TCR beta genes was amplified from genomic DNA with a multiplex PCR assay. Amplified TCR beta libraries were sequenced as 87-base-pair reads on the Illumina HiSeq System. Per the original workflow: In a later analysis, some 80 million unique TCR beta chains were counted across the roughly 670 repertoires, and roughly 11 million of these chains were shared by at least two donors. Raw reads were error-corrected and collapsed into unique sequences by a nearest-neighbor algorithm in which closely related sequences were merged to remove PCR and sequencing errors. Alignment of CDR3 sequences to IMGT reference sequences was used to assign V, D and J gene segments. For a sequence to be retained, at least a six-nucleotide match to both a V gene segment and a J gene segment was required. A rearrangement counted as productive if the CDR3 had no stop codons and remained in frame with V and J, and every other rearrangement counted as non-productive. Following IMGT convention, CDR3 was defined as the stretch from the second conserved V-encoded cysteine to the conserved J-encoded phenylalanine. The earlier analysis of 587 of the donors excluded any sequence lacking an unambiguous match to a single V gene segment. In an earlier analysis of 500 to 750 of the donors, V segments were called functional above 56.7% productive rearrangements and were called segregating when the between-donor standard deviation exceeded 5%. A statistical classification framework was developed to diagnose cytomegalovirus status using the catalog of TCR beta chain sequences. In a later analysis, V and J genes were assigned by comparing TCR nucleotide sequences against IMGT/GENE-DB human TR gene sequences. Using the TCRdist pipeline, a later analysis assigned CDR3 sequences along with most-parsimonious VDJ recombination scenarios. A later analysis defined each TCR beta chain by its CDR3 amino acid sequence plus V-gene family, and excluded reads lacking a unique V-gene family. In a later analysis, 500 to 650 highly shared, low-generation-probability nucleotide sequences were removed to address suspected cross-contamination and a sequencing artifact. For each public chain, a later analysis derived a clonal expansion index from normalized ranks of inferred template counts within each repertoire. In a later analysis, generation probabilities were computed using a VDJ recombination model fitted to out-of-frame rearrangements, and the results were checked against IGoR. A later analysis scored TCR-TCR, TCR-HLA and TCR-CMV co-occurrence with hypergeometric tests, applying a repertoire-size bias correction to TCR pairs. False discovery rates were estimated in a later analysis by permuting HLA or CMV assignments 20 times. In a later analysis, co-occurring TCRs were grouped using DBSCAN, with TCRdist sequence similarity added in when clustering inside HLA-allele-positive subsets. Repertoires with fewer than 30,000 or more than 120,000 public chains, plus five repertoires with anomalous nucleotide sharing, were excluded from co-occurrence clustering. TCRdb stores this immuneACCESS table with in-frame sequences only. Part of the clones is absent; in the studies checked, under half of the shortfall reflects unresolved V genes, and no reason is known for the rest. The DNA was the basis for D and trimming; V, J and clone size are from that table. This sample holds 180,000 or so clones; roughly 80% were observed only once. Approximately 4.1% of the sample is taken by the ten largest.

The cohort comprised around 700 healthy bone marrow donors. Cohort members were all nominally healthy when sampled, although unrecorded immune exposures were likely present. The donor was CMV seropositive and was included in the group of 250 to 350 seropositive cohort members. A peripheral blood sample was provided by each donor, and peripheral blood mononuclear cells were used for TCR beta sequencing. The Qiagen DNeasy Blood Extraction Kit was used to extract genomic DNA from the blood cell samples. Sequenced material: PBMCs. The rearrangement joined TRBV7-9 to TRBJ1-1; the D region possibly corresponds to TRBD1 (5 bases align). The TCR sequence derives from a woman in her fifties or sixties in good health and CMV-seropositive. The CDR3 in this case is CASSLSGVLNTEAFF. Here is the DNA: TGTGCCAGCAGCTTATCGGGGGTCCTGAACACTGAAGCTTTCTTT.